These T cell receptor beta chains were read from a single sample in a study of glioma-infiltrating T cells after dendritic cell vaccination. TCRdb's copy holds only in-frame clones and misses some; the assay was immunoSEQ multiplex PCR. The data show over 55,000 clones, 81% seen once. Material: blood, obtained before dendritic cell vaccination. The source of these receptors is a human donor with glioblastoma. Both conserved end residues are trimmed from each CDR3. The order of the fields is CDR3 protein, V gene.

CDR3aa: ASSSGLAGGFSYEQY; v_gene: TRBV5-1
CDR3aa: ASSLDDQDGLYGYT; v_gene: TRBV7-9
CDR3aa: ASSLEGATDYGYT; v_gene: TRBV5-1
CDR3aa: ATGALRSYNEQF; v_gene: TRBV6-5
CDR3aa: ASSTRQVGGAF; v_gene: TRBV25-1
CDR3aa: ASSVRPNRGAEEAF; v_gene: TRBV9
CDR3aa: ASRKQGVDSPLH; v_gene: TRBV2
CDR3aa: ASSPDTDSGNTIY; v_gene: TRBV4-1
CDR3aa: SVGGDGVQPQH; v_gene: TRBV29-1
CDR3aa: SVEYVQGGSGEQY; v_gene: TRBV29-1
CDR3aa: ASSLSQVYYEQY; v_gene: TRBV5-1
CDR3aa: ASSSGLNSPLH; v_gene: TRBV13
CDR3aa: ASSTGTESYEQY; v_gene: TRBV5-8
CDR3aa: ASSYEGAVGETQY; v_gene: TRBV6-5
CDR3aa: ASSQNGNYGYT; v_gene: TRBV6-1
CDR3aa: ASSLDTGGTEAF; v_gene: TRBV5-1
CDR3aa: ASSQGQGASTYGYT; v_gene: TRBV5-1
CDR3aa: SARSRSEAF; v_gene: TRBV20-1
CDR3aa: ASSYGLAGGIFTDTQY; v_gene: TRBV5-6
CDR3aa: ASSLETGFGGYSNQPQH; v_gene: TRBV7-2
CDR3aa: ASSQDIAGGRETQY; v_gene: TRBV4-2
CDR3aa: ASSPPSGTGSEAF; v_gene: TRBV18
CDR3aa: ASSAQDSSDRGYT; v_gene: TRBV19
CDR3aa: ASSSDGTGVYEQY; v_gene: TRBV7-9
CDR3aa: ASSGTIDNSPLH; v_gene: TRBV2
CDR3aa: AWGRDRSSGANVLT; v_gene: TRBV30
CDR3aa: ASSQAGGVGYNEQF; v_gene: TRBV4-1
CDR3aa: ASSFQQGYEQY; v_gene: TRBV6-6
CDR3aa: ASSRGQGSTDTQY; v_gene: TRBV7-6
CDR3aa: SVESHVSTDTQY; v_gene: TRBV29-1
CDR3aa: ASSIDLLQGANYGYT; v_gene: TRBV19
CDR3aa: ASTHRTLWHSPLH; v_gene: TRBV21-1
CDR3aa: ASSQPDRDSTDTQY; v_gene: TRBV13
CDR3aa: ASSSGQWNTEAF; v_gene: TRBV5-1
CDR3aa: ASNSGQIGSPLH; v_gene: TRBV5-8
CDR3aa: ASGTSGLSSYNEQF; v_gene: TRBV30
CDR3aa: ASSSGQNSYEQY; v_gene: TRBV5-5
CDR3aa: ATSRVVTAASYGYT; v_gene: TRBV15
CDR3aa: ASSAMTTNYGYT; v_gene: TRBV9
CDR3aa: ASSLKDRGEEQY; v_gene: TRBV13
CDR3aa: ASSASDTEGEKLF; v_gene: TRBV9
CDR3aa: ASSQGANSPLH; v_gene: TRBV19
CDR3aa: ASSLEGGQGQPQH; v_gene: TRBV7-2
CDR3aa: ASSDHGEYNSPLH; v_gene: TRBV2
CDR3aa: ASSLAPLAGWETQY; v_gene: TRBV7-9
CDR3aa: ASSLGLAGGRTDTQY; v_gene: TRBV13
CDR3aa: ATASRGSGYNEQF; v_gene: TRBV19
CDR3aa: ASSEAGEGSEQY; v_gene: TRBV6-1
CDR3aa: ASSPSGQGADEQY; v_gene: TRBV7-7
CDR3aa: AISESRRRQPYEQY; v_gene: TRBV10-3
CDR3aa: ASSQVGTTKSSTDTQY; v_gene: TRBV4-1
CDR3aa: ASSFHLNYGYT; v_gene: TRBV27
CDR3aa: SGGGARDTGELF; v_gene: TRBV29-1